Presented here are 13 T cell receptor beta chains from one specimen sequenced in a study of beta chain features in type 1 diabetes. Expressed TCRB transcripts were sequenced, since all the RNA that had been isolated was reverse transcribed. Assay: immunoSEQ multiplex PCR; the TCRdb copy retains only in-frame clones and omits some. The sample has 220,000 or so clones, roughly 70% seen once; the top ten hold 0.053%. The sequenced sample was naive CD4+ T cells from blood. The receptors come from a man aged 30 to 39 in good health.

J is TRBJ2-5 and V is TRBV9; tentatively, D is TRBD1 (6 bases). Germline V gene sequence: CDR1 SGDLS, CDR2 YYNGEE. Trimming shortened V by 3 bases and J by 11 bases, and 20 bases separated the two germline ends. The CDR3 runs to 14 residues. The DNA for the CDR3 is TGTGCCAGCAGCGGAACAGGGCCCCGGTTAACACAGTACTTC. Its translation: CASSGTGPRLTQYF. Full variable domain (remainder filled in from reference TRBV9 and TRBJ2-5): DSGVTQTPKHLITATGQRVTLRCSPRSGDLSVYWYQQSLDQGLQFLIQYYNGEERAKGNILERFSAQQFPDLHSELNLSSLELGDSALYFCASSGTGPRLTQYFGPGTRLLVL.

The rearrangement joins TRBV5-1 to TRBJ2-7; 9 nucleotides line up with TRBD1. Germline CDR1 SGHRS, CDR2 YFSETQ. CDR3 length: 16 amino acids. The V and J ends lost 0 bases and 2 bases, in that order; junction bases with no gene match: 6. CDR3 sequence: CASSLAEGTGTYEQYF. The CDR3 DNA reads TGCGCCAGCAGCTTGGCCGAGGGGACAGGGACCTACGAGCAGTACTTC.

The rearrangement links TRBV2 to TRBJ2-3; D gene uncertain. Trimming cost V 7 bases and J 1 base, with 9 bases left between them. The CDR3 loop spans 13 amino acids. The V gene's germline CDR1 is SNHLY and CDR2 FYNNEI. CDR3 region: CASKGRGTDTQYF. The CDR3 DNA is TGTGCCAGCAAGGGCCGGGGCACAGATACGCAGTATTTT.

To note about this clone: Within the sample, other DNA sequences also encode this same CDR3. The rearrangement uses TRBV30 and TRBJ2-7; tentatively, D is TRBD1 (5 bases). The CDR3 runs to 11 residues. CDR1 GTSNPN and CDR2 SVGIG come from the germline V gene (reference sequence). V dropped 5 bases and J dropped 4 bases, with 9 bases sitting between them. In DNA, the CDR3 is TGTGCCTGGTCCAGGGAATACGAGCAGTACTTC. The encoded protein is CAWSREYEQYF. Full variable domain (remainder filled in from reference TRBV30 and TRBJ2-7): SQTIHQWPATLVQPVGSPLSLECTVEGTSNPNLYWYRQAAGRGLQLLFYSVGIGQISSEVPQNLSASRPQDRQFILSSKKLLLSDSGFYLCAWSREYEQYFGPGTRLTVT.

The chain uses TRBV18 and TRBJ2-4; D gene ambiguous. The CDR3 length is 14 residues. V was clipped by 0 bases and J by 4 bases, with 7 bases between them. Germline loops: CDR1 KGHSH, CDR2 LQKENI. The CDR3: CASSPPGQKNIQYF. The CDR3 DNA reads TGTGCCAGCTCACCACCAGGGCAGAAAAACATTCAGTACTTC.

The chain has TRBV11-2 and TRBJ1-1, with D hard to call. The CDR3 is 11 residues long. Germline loops: CDR1 SGHAT, CDR2 FQNNGV. V lost 5 bases and J 2 bases, leaving 3 bases between the germline ends. CDR3 in amino acids: CASSRNTEAFF. The CDR3 bases are TGTGCCAGCAGCAGAAACACTGAAGCTTTCTTT. Supplemented by reference TRBV11-2 and TRBJ1-1, the full variable domain reads EAGVAQSPRYKIIEKRQSVAFWCNPISGHATLYWYQQILGQGPKLLIQFQNNGVVDDSQLPKDRFSAERLKGVDSTLKIQPAKLEDSAVYLCASSRNTEAFFGQGTRLTVV.

This clone has more than one count but fewer than ten. The chain has TRBV13 and TRBJ2-1, with TRBD2 matching 12 bases. The CDR3 extends over 14 amino acids. Germline lookup yields CDR1 PRHDT and CDR2 FYEKMQ (reference sequence). V shed 8 bases, J shed 7 bases, and the junction held 6 bases outside the gene matches. As DNA, the CDR3 is TGTGCCAGCCTGTCGACTAGCGGGAGTAATGAGCAGTTCTTC. Protein: CASLSTSGSNEQFF.

This chain uses TRBV2 with TRBJ2-4; D remains ambiguous. The CDR3 is 12 amino acids. Per the germline V gene, CDR1 is SNHLY and CDR2 is FYNNEI. Deletions cut 0 bases from V and 14 bases from J, with 11 bases between. DNA for the CDR3: TGTGCCAGCAGTGAAGCGGGCTTATTGGAGTACTTC. It yields the protein CASSEAGLLEYF.

The chain joins TRBV14 to TRBJ2-6; D perhaps matches TRBD1 (6 bases). The CDR3 length is 13 residues. Per germline, CDR1 SGHDN and CDR2 FVKESK. V dropped 4 bases and J dropped 8 bases, with 9 bases sitting between them. CDR3 in amino acids: CASSPQGSNVLTF. CDR3 sequence (DNA): TGTGCCAGCAGCCCCCAGGGGTCCAACGTCCTGACTTTC.

V gene TRBV14 combines with J gene TRBJ1-1; 9 nucleotides align to TRBD1. Germline CDR1 is SGHDN and CDR2 is FVKESK. This CDR3 is 15 amino acids long. The V segment lost 2 bases and the J segment 4 bases; nucleotides outside the gene matches: 5. The CDR3 loop is CASSQPGQGGTEAFF. CDR3 DNA sequence: TGTGCCAGCAGCCAACCGGGACAGGGAGGCACTGAAGCTTTCTTT. The whole variable domain, filled in from reference TRBV14 and TRBJ1-1, reads EAGVTQFPSHSVIEKGQTVTLRCDPISGHDNLYWYRRVMGKEIKFLLHFVKESKQDESGMPNNRFLAERTGGTYSTLKVQPAELEDSGVYFCASSQPGQGGTEAFFGQGTRLTVV.

The J gene is TRBJ2-6, the V gene TRBV29-1; D not certain. V lost 7 bases and J 1 base, leaving 8 bases between the germline ends. The CDR3 consists of 13 residues. Germline CDR1 SQVTM, CDR2 ANQGSEA. In DNA, the CDR3 is TGCAGCGGTTCCCCATCTGGGGCCAACGTCCTGACTTTC. Its translation is CSGSPSGANVLTF.

A few counts support this clone. The sample holds other DNA sequences that translate to the same CDR3. This rearrangement joins TRBV29-1 to TRBJ1-1, with 8 positions matching TRBD1. CDR3 length equals 12 residues. J lost 3 bases, V lost 4 bases, and 1 base had no gene match. CDR1 SQVTM and CDR2 ANQGSEA come from the germline V gene. This CDR3 reads CSVVQGDTEAFF. The CDR3 DNA reads TGCAGCGTTGTACAGGGGGACACTGAAGCTTTCTTT.

This clone came up a few times. The V call is TRBV18, the J call TRBJ2-7; 7 bases are a match to TRBD1. This CDR3 is built from 13 residues. V lost 3 bases, J lost 3 bases, and 2 bases stayed unmatched. Germline assignment: CDR1 KGHSH and CDR2 LQKENI. CDR3 sequence reads: CASSPHRGYEQYF. CDR3 coding DNA: TGTGCCAGCTCACCGCACAGGGGCTACGAGCAGTACTTC.